The 2 T cell receptor beta chains below all came from one sample that was sequenced in a study of T cell repertoires in cytomegalovirus infection. TCRdb fed the reads into MiXCR, producing one record per CDR3 protein. The sample has under 250,000 distinct CDR3 sequences, approximately 6.7% seen once. The sequenced material came from PBMCs. The receptors come from a human donor in good health (CMV status not recorded). Some clones in this sample may be carry-over from other donors' samples.

This clonotype was detected only a few times. The chain carries TRBV30 and TRBJ1-3; D is unresolved. V lost 5 bases and J lost 5, with 13 bases in between. The CDR3 is 13 residues long. The germline V gene encodes CDR1 GTSNPN and CDR2 SVGIG (reference sequence). Here the CDR3 reads CAWSTNGRNTIYF. The CDR3 DNA sequence: TGTGCCTGGTCTACTAACGGACGAAACACCATATATTTT.

In its sample, this clonotype was seen many times. The chain has TRBV11-2 and TRBJ1-3, with a tentative D call TRBD1 (5 bases). The germline V and J ends were trimmed by 4 bases and 0 bases, with 13 bases remaining between them. Germline V gives CDR1 SGHAT, CDR2 FQNNGV. This CDR3 comprises 16 residues. The CDR3 reads CASSSGLTISGNTIYF. Written as DNA, the CDR3 is TGTGCCAGCAGCTCGGGACTCACGATCTCTGGAAACACCATATATTTT.